Presented here are 21 T cell receptor beta chains from one specimen sequenced in a study of control samples from healthy donors and cancer patients. Method: immunoSEQ multiplex PCR; TCRdb's copy keeps in-frame clones and lacks some. Of 35,000 to 50,000 clones listed, around four fifths were seen once; the top ten hold about 45%. The sample comprised blood. All receptors come from a man aged 60 to 75 in good health.

This clone was seen only once. In nucleotides, the CDR3 is TGTGCCAGTAGGGGGGGTGAAAAACTGTTTTTT. Amino acid sequence: CASRGGEKLFF. The V gene is TRBV19, the J gene TRBJ1-4; tentatively, D is TRBD1 (5 bases). The CDR3 length is 11 residues. In germline, CDR1 is LNHDA, CDR2 SQIVND (reference sequence). Between the trimmed V and J ends, which lost 6 bases and 7 bases, there was a span of 6 bases.

The chain carries TRBV28 and TRBJ1-1, with D maybe TRBD1 (5 bases). Germline loops: CDR1 MDHEN, CDR2 SYDVKM. This CDR3 region has 14 residues. The V and J ends lost 4 bases and 10 bases respectively, with 19 bases between them. The CDR3 loop reads CASSWPERGRRAFF. CDR3 DNA: TGTGCCAGCAGTTGGCCCGAGAGGGGCCGCCGAGCTTTCTTT. Filled out from reference TRBV28 and TRBJ1-1, the complete variable domain reads DVKVTQSSRYLVKRTGEKVFLECVQDMDHENMFWYRQDPGLGLRLIYFSYDVKMKEKGDIPEGYSVSREKKERFSLILESASTNQTSMYLCASSWPERGRRAFFGQGTRLTVV.

The J gene is TRBJ1-2, the V gene TRBV12-3 or TRBV12-4; D is unclear. Deletions cut 2 bases from V and 5 bases from J, with 9 bases between. CDR3 length equals 13 residues. CDR3 sequence reads: CASSLRGQYGYTF. CDR3 DNA sequence: TGTGCCAGCAGTTTACGAGGGCAGTATGGCTACACCTTC.

The chain recombines TRBV4-1 with TRBJ1-5, with unresolved D. Germline V lookup: CDR1 MGHRA, CDR2 YSYEKL. This CDR3 region has 15 residues. The V and J ends lost 1 base and 7 bases respectively, with 14 bases between them. CDR3: CASSQVSGSGQPQHF. In DNA, the CDR3 is TGCGCCAGCAGCCAAGTGTCTGGGTCGGGCCAGCCCCAGCATTTT.

V and J are TRBV11-3 and TRBJ2-1; D is undetermined. The CDR3 is 13 residues long. Trimming stripped 2 bases from V and 3 bases from J, with 5 bases between. Germline V CDR1 and CDR2: SGHNT, YENEEA. The CDR3: CASSLLDYNEQFF. The CDR3 DNA reads TGTGCCAGCAGCTTATTGGACTACAATGAGCAGTTCTTC.

The rearrangement uses TRBV9 and TRBJ1-5; 7 nucleotides agree with TRBD1. CDR1 is SGDLS, CDR2 YYNGEE, per germline. The CDR3 runs to 15 residues. Germline trimming cut 3 bases from V and 3 bases from J; bases unmatched to any gene: 6. The CDR3 sequence is CASSGPGTDNQPQHF. The CDR3 coding sequence is TGTGCCAGCAGCGGACCTGGGACAGACAATCAGCCCCAGCATTTT.

V usage is TRBV11-2 and J usage is TRBJ1-1, with 7 positions matching TRBD1. There are 16 residues in the CDR3. Germline V gene sequence: CDR1 SGHAT, CDR2 FQNNGV. The trim removed 5 bases at V and 1 base at J, leaving 10 bases unmatched. The CDR3: CASSPDHRGENTEAFF. The DNA of the CDR3 is TGTGCCAGCAGCCCGGATCACAGGGGCGAGAACACTGAAGCTTTCTTT.

The V call is TRBV7-6, the J call TRBJ2-1, with TRBD1 matching 7 bases. The CDR3 contains 14 residues. Germline V CDR1 and CDR2: SGHVS, FNYEAQ. V gave up 3 bases and J gave up 9 bases; unmatched junction bases: 8. This chain's CDR3 is CASSFQGDIGEQFF. CDR3 DNA: TGTGCCAGCAGCTTCCAGGGGGATATTGGTGAGCAGTTCTTC.

The chain couples TRBV7-9 to TRBJ2-1; 7 positions match TRBD2. Germline V lookup: CDR1 SEHNR, CDR2 FQNEAQ (reference sequence). V was clipped by 1 base and J by 8 bases; unmatched bases: 8. The CDR3 runs 15 residues. The CDR3 protein is CASSLVLGRRDEQFF. The CDR3 DNA is TGTGCCAGCAGCTTAGTCCTCGGGAGGCGGGATGAGCAGTTCTTC.

V is TRBV12-3 or TRBV12-4 and J is TRBJ2-7; D not certain. This CDR3 comprises 13 residues. Trimming removed 4 bases at V and 3 bases at J, with 10 bases between. This CDR3 reads CASSYSGRYEQYF. The CDR3 region has the DNA TGTGCCAGCAGTTATTCAGGCCGCTACGAGCAGTACTTC.

The table lists this clone with a few counts. The chain uses TRBV29-1 and TRBJ1-2; D uncertain. The CDR3 length is 13 residues. The V end lost 7 bases, the J end lost 2 bases, and 14 bases lay between the germline ends. Looked up from germline, CDR1 is SQVTM and CDR2 is ANQGSEA. CDR3: CSALSGNNYGYTF. Written as DNA, the CDR3 is TGCAGCGCCCTATCGGGGAACAACTATGGCTACACCTTC.

This clone has just one count. V usage is TRBV27 and J usage is TRBJ1-2, with D possibly matching TRBD1 (5 bases). The CDR3 is made up of 14 amino acids. Germline lookup yields CDR1 MNHEY and CDR2 SMNVEV (reference sequence). Trimming cost V 1 base and J 5 bases, with 11 bases left between them. The CDR3 region is CASSLWAGEYGYTF. The CDR3 bases are TGTGCCAGCAGTTTATGGGCGGGGGAGTATGGCTACACCTTC.

The chain carries TRBV10-3 and TRBJ2-3; the D is unclear. The CDR3 has 13 amino acids. Germline V gene data show CDR1 as ENHRY and CDR2 as SYGVKD. The germline V and J ends were trimmed by 4 bases and 1 base, with 6 bases remaining between them. Written as DNA, the CDR3 is TGTGCCATCAGTGGGGCAGGCACAGATACGCAGTATTTT. Its translation: CAISGAGTDTQYF.

The chain employs TRBV7-2 and TRBJ2-5; D ambiguous. Trimming pared 5 bases from V and 1 base from J, leaving 11 bases between. The CDR3 is 14 residues long. Germline CDR1 and CDR2: SGHTA and FQGNSA. CDR3 bases: TGTGCCAGCAGCCCGGGTCAGACCCAAGAGACCCAGTACTTC. Its protein is CASSPGQTQETQYF. The full variable domain, with the rest looked up from reference TRBV7-2 and TRBJ2-5, is GAGVSQSPSNKVTEKGKDVELRCDPISGHTALYWYRQSLGQGLEFLIYFQGNSAPDKSGLPSDRFSAERTGGSVSTLTIQRTQQEDSAVYLCASSPGQTQETQYFGPGTRLLVL.

This clone was observed a few times. The rearrangement links TRBV28 to TRBJ1-4, with D maybe TRBD1 (6 bases). The CDR3 totals 18 residues. Trimming removed 4 bases at V and 5 bases at J, with 23 bases between. Germline CDR1 reads MDHEN; CDR2 reads SYDVKM. The CDR3 coding sequence is TGTGCCAGCAGTTCTAAGGACAGACATCCTTTTCAAAATGAAAAACTGTTTTTT. It translates to CASSSKDRHPFQNEKLFF.

The CDR3: CASSRFVGGTYEQYF. The CDR3 DNA reads TGTGCCAGCAGCCGCTTTGTGGGAGGGACCTACGAGCAGTACTTC. V usage is TRBV4-2 and J usage is TRBJ2-7; 7 bases map to TRBD2. The germline gives CDR1 LGHNA, CDR2 YNFKEQ. The CDR3 consists of 15 residues. The V gene end was trimmed by 4 bases and the J gene end by 2 bases; junction bases not matched to a gene: 8.

The rearrangement links TRBV6-2 or TRBV6-3 to TRBJ1-3; 8 nucleotides align to TRBD1. The germline V gene encodes CDR1 MNHEY and CDR2 SVGEGT. V was clipped by 2 bases and J by 0 bases; unmatched bases: 9. CDR3 length: 18 amino acids. Here the CDR3 reads CASSYPTGTGLSGNTIYF. Here the CDR3 DNA reads TGTGCCAGCAGTTACCCGACCGGGACAGGTCTCTCTGGAAACACCATATATTTT.

This clone has only one observation. The chain links TRBV20-1 to TRBJ1-1; no reliable D call. V shed 3 bases and J shed 9 bases, with 5 bases lying between them. The CDR3 runs 9 residues. The V gene's germline CDR1 is DFQATT and CDR2 SNEGSKA (reference sequence). CDR3 in amino acids: CSASSQAFF. Here the CDR3 DNA reads TGCAGTGCTAGTTCCCAAGCTTTCTTT.

The chain couples TRBV21-1 to TRBJ2-1; the table's D call, TRBD1, has no DNA check behind it. TRBV21-1 is assigned pseudogene status. The CDR3 has 17 residues. Here the CDR3 reads CASCSVGGQGAYNEQFF. The CDR3 nucleotides are TGTGCCAGCTGTTCCGTCGGTGGACAGGGGGCCTACAATGAGCAGTTCTTC.

CDR3 region: CASSLVGVYGYTF. In DNA, the CDR3 is TGTGCCAGCAGCTTAGTAGGGGTCTATGGCTACACCTTC. The chain joins TRBV11-2 to TRBJ1-2; D perhaps matches TRBD1 (5 bases). This CDR3 spans 13 amino acids. The V gene's germline CDR1 is SGHAT and CDR2 FQNNGV. V gave up 1 base and J gave up 4 bases, with 7 bases separating them. The entire variable domain, with the rest obtained from reference TRBV11-2 and TRBJ1-2, is as follows: EAGVAQSPRYKIIEKRQSVAFWCNPISGHATLYWYQQILGQGPKLLIQFQNNGVVDDSQLPKDRFSAERLKGVDSTLKIQPAKLEDSAVYLCASSLVGVYGYTFGSGTRLTVV.

This clone was seen once. The rearrangement joins TRBV19 to TRBJ1-4; the match to TRBD1 covers 9 bases. Germline CDR1 and CDR2: LNHDA and SQIVND (reference sequence). The CDR3 loop spans 16 amino acids. J lost 4 bases, V lost 10 bases, and 13 bases had no gene match. In nucleotides, the CDR3 is TGTGCCACCAGGGACAGGGATACCCCCCTTAATGAAAAACTGTTTTTT. It translates to CATRDRDTPLNEKLFF.